The clone carrying this T cell receptor beta chain has a handful of counts. Antigen specificity is unknown. These data originate in a study of regulatory T cells in long-lasting Graves disease. The study's findings and limits: Study was limited to peripheral blood, excluding thyroid tissue. Persistent cases favored TRBV28, TRBJ1-2 and TRBJ2-5.

As for time point: newly diagnosed GD, antithyroid drugs for less than 3 months. From RNA extracted from PBMCs, the TCR library was made. This CDR3 comprises 13 residues. The V end was cut by 4 bases, the J end by 4 bases, with 7 bases between. The germline V gene has CDR1 SGHTA and CDR2 FQGNSA. According to the study, TCR beta libraries were built with iRepertoire HTBI primers and CDR3-region Arm-PCR. TCRdb itself ran the multiplex PCR reads through MiXCR, one entry per CDR3 protein. This table has some 340,000 distinct CDR3 sequences, 12% appearing once. These same data were also listed under a study on T cells in Graves' hyperthyroidism and ophthalmopathy. This second report adds: Most thyroid clonotypes with frequency above 0.001 were detected in blood. Ophthalmopathy was model-predicted a median about six months pre-onset.

This sequence originates from a woman under 30 with Graves disease. This specimen consisted of peripheral blood mononuclear cells (PBMCs), obtained at new diagnosis, from a patient treated with antithyroid drugs. The V call is TRBV7-2, the J call TRBJ2-2; D uncertain. The CDR3 spells CASSSTATGELFF. Written as DNA, the CDR3 is TGTGCCAGCAGCTCCACAGCCACCGGGGAGCTGTTTTTT.